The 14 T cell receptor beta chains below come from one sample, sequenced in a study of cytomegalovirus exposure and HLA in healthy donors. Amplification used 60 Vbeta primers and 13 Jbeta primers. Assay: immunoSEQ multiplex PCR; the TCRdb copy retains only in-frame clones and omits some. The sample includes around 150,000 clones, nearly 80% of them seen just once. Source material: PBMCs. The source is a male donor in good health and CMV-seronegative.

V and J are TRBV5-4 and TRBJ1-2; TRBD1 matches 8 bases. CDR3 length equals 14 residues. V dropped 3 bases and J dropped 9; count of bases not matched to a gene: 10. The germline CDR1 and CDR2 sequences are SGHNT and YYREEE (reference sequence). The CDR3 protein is CASSYLGQVGSYTF. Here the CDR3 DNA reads TGTGCCAGCAGCTACCTGGGACAGGTTGGGAGCTACACCTTC.

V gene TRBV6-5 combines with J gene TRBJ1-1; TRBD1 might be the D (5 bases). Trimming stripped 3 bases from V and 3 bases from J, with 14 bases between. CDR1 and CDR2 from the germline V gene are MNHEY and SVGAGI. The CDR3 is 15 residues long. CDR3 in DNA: TGTGCCAGCAGTTATTATGGAAGGACACACACTGAAGCTTTCTTT. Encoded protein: CASSYYGRTHTEAFF.

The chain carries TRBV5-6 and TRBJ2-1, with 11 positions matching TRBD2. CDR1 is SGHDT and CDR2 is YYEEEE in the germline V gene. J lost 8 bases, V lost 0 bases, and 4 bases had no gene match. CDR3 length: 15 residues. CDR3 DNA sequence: TGTGCCAGCAGCTTGGATACTAGCGGGAGTGATGAGCAGTTCTTC. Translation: CASSLDTSGSDEQFF.

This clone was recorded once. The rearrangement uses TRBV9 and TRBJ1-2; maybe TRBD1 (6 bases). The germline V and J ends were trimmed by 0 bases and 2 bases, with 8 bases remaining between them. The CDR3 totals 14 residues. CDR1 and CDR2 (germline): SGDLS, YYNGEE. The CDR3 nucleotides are TGTGCCAGCAGCGTAGGGGACAAAAACTATGGCTACACCTTC. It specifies CASSVGDKNYGYTF.

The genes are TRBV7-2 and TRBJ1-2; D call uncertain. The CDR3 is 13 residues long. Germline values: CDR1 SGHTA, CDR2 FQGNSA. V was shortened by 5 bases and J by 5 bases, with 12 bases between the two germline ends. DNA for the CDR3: TGTGCCAGCAGCCCCGGGGTGGGGTATGGCTACACCTTC. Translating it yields CASSPGVGYGYTF.

CDR3 nucleotides: TGCGCCAGCAGCCCCTTGCCGGGACTAGTTATCGGGGAGCTGTTTTTT. Translation gives CASSPLPGLVIGELFF. The chain employs TRBV5-1 and TRBJ2-2; 8 bases map to TRBD2. The CDR3 spans 16 residues. Germline lookup yields CDR1 SGHRS and CDR2 YFSETQ. V dropped 4 bases and J dropped 7; count of bases not matched to a gene: 12.

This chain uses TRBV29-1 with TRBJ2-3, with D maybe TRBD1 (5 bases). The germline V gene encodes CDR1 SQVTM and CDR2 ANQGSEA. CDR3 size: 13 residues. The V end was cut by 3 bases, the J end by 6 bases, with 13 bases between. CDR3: CSVEGLSGDTQYF. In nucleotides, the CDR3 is TGCAGCGTTGAGGGGCTCAGTGGGGATACGCAGTATTTT.

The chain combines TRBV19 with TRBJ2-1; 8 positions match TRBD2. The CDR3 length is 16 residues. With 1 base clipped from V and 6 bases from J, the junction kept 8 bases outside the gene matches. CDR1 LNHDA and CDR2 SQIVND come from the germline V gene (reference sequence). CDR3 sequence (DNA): TGTGCCAGTAGTATAGTGCGGGGGGCTCCCCTCAATGAGCAGTTCTTC. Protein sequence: CASSIVRGAPLNEQFF.

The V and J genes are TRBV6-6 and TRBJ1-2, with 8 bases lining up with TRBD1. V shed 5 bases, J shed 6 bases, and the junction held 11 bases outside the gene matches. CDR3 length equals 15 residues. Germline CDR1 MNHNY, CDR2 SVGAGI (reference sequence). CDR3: CASSPRTGSIHGYTF. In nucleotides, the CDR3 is TGTGCCAGCAGTCCCAGGACAGGGAGTATCCATGGCTACACCTTC.

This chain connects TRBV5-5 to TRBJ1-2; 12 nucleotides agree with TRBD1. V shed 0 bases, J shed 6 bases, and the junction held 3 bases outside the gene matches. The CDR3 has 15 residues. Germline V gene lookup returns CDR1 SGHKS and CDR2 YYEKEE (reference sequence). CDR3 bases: TGTGCCAGCAGCTTGGCCGGGACAGGGGGCCATGGCTACACCTTC. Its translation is CASSLAGTGGHGYTF.

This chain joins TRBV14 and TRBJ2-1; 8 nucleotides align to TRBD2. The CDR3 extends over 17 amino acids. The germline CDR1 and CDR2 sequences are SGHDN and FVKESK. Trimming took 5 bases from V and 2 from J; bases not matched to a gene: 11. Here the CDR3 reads CASSLAGGGGTYNEQFF. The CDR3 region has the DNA TGTGCCAGCAGCTTGGCCGGCGGCGGGGGGACCTACAATGAGCAGTTCTTC.

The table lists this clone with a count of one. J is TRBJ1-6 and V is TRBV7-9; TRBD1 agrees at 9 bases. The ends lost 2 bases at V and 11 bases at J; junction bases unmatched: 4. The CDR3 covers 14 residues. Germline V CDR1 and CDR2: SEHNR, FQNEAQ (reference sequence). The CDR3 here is CASSLLGQGTPLHF. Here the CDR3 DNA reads TGTGCCAGCAGCTTATTGGGACAGGGCACACCCCTCCACTTT. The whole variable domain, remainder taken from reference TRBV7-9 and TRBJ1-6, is DTGVSQNPRHKITKRGQNVTFRCDPISEHNRLYWYRQTLGQGPEFLTYFQNEAQLEKSRLLSDRFSAERPKGSFSTLEIQRTEQGDSAMYLCASSLLGQGTPLHFGNGTRLTVT.

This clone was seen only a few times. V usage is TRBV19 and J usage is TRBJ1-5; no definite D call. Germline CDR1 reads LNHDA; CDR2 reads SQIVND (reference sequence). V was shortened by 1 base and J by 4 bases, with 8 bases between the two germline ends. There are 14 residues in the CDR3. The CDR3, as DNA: TGTGCCAGTAGTATAGGTCAGATAAATCAGCCCCAGCATTTT. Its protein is CASSIGQINQPQHF.

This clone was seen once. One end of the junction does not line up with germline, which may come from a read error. The CDR3 spells CASSLRQINSGELFF. As DNA, the CDR3 is TGTGCCAGCAGCCTGCGACAGATTAACAGCGGGGAGCTGTTTTTT. The chain employs TRBV5-6 and TRBJ2-2; tentative D call: TRBD1 (5 bases). The CDR3 covers 15 residues. Germline V gene lookup returns CDR1 SGHDT and CDR2 YYEEEE.